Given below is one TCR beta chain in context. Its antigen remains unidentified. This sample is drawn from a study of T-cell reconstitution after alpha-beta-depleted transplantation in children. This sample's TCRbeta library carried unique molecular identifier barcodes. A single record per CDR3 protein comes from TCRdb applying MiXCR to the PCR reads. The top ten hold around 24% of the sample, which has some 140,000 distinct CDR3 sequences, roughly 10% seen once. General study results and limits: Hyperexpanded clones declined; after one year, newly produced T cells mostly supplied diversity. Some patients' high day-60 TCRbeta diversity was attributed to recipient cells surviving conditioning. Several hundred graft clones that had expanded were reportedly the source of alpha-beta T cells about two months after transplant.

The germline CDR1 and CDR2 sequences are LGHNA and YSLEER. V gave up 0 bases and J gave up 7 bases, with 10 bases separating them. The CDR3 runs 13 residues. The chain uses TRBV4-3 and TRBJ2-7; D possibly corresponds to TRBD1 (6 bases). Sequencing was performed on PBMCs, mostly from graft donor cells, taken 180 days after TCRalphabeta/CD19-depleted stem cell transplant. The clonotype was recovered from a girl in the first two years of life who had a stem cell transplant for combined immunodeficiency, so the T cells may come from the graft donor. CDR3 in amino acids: CASSQDTGLEQYF. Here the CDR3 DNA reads TGCGCCAGCAGCCAAGACACAGGGTTGGAGCAGTACTTC.